Listed here are 3 T cell receptor beta chains from one sample, sequenced in a study of blood T cells in healthy people across ages. Primers used in a second PCR of roughly 6 to 12 cycles were a sample-barcoded 5' primer and a J-beta primer mix. TCRdb fed the 5' RACE reads into MiXCR, producing one record per CDR3 protein. This sample carries around 1.5 million distinct CDR3 sequences, 45% to 70% of them seen once, and the ten largest clones take approximately 7%. The sequenced sample consisted of blood. The source is a man between 18 and 29 years old in good health.

This clonotype was seen many times. The chain links TRBV29-1 to TRBJ2-7; D possibly matches TRBD1 or TRBD2 (5 bases each). This CDR3 spans 12 amino acids. Germline V gene sequence: CDR1 SQVTM, CDR2 ANQGSEA. With 4 bases removed from V and 4 bases from J, the gap between germline ends came to 11 bases. CDR3 amino acids: CSVARGTYEQYF. The CDR3 bases are TGCAGCGTTGCCCGAGGGACGTACGAGCAGTACTTC.

The chain couples TRBV5-1 to TRBJ1-4; a possible D gene is TRBD1 (5 bases). V was clipped by 4 bases and J by 8 bases, with 18 bases between them. The length of the CDR3 is 15 residues. CDR1 SGHRS and CDR2 YFSETQ come from the germline V gene. CDR3 bases: TGCGCCAGCAGCCCCAGCCAGGGAAGAAGAGAAAAACTGTTTTTT. Protein sequence: CASSPSQGRREKLFF.

The chain couples TRBV4-2 to TRBJ2-5; TRBD1 agrees at 8 bases. The CDR3 covers 15 residues. The germline V gene has CDR1 LGHNA and CDR2 YNFKEQ. V lost 2 bases, J lost 5 bases, and 7 bases stayed unmatched. CDR3 protein: CASSQNGQGRETQYF. The CDR3 nucleotides are TGTGCCAGCAGCCAAAACGGACAGGGACGGGAGACCCAGTACTTC.